This T cell receptor (beta chain) originates from a study of CD8+ T cells in alopecia areata. Study context: Oral tofacitinib (5 to 10 mg twice daily) was administered to treated patients. After 6 to 18 months of tofacitinib, follow-up continued 6 months off drug.

The treatment: oral pan-JAK inhibitor, 5-10 mg twice daily. Study results and limitations: Scalp clonality decreased significantly with tofacitinib, and so did expanded CD8+ clones among the top 100. With patients, TCR sharing proved less clear than in mice, a difference possibly related to HLA.

For this clone: Its antigen is undetermined.

J was trimmed by 0 bases and V by 6 bases; bases with no gene match: 12. Germline V gives CDR1 MDHEN, CDR2 SYDVKM. This CDR3 has 19 amino acids. After isolation, RNA underwent reverse transcription to generate cDNA as the sequencing template. Assay: immunoSEQ multiplex PCR; the TCRdb copy retains only in-frame clones and omits some. The data hold tens of thousands of clones, with roughly 92% observed a single time. This receptor was identified in a human donor with alopecia areata. The chain joins TRBV28 to TRBJ2-1, with TRBD1 identical over 12 bases. The sequencing used CD8+ T cells sorted from blood, collected at week 24, from a patient treated with tofacitinib. The CDR3 reads CASRLTGTGGAGSYNEQFF. The DNA of the CDR3 is TGTGCCAGCAGACTAACCGGGACAGGGGGCGCCGGCTCCTACAATGAGCAGTTCTTC.